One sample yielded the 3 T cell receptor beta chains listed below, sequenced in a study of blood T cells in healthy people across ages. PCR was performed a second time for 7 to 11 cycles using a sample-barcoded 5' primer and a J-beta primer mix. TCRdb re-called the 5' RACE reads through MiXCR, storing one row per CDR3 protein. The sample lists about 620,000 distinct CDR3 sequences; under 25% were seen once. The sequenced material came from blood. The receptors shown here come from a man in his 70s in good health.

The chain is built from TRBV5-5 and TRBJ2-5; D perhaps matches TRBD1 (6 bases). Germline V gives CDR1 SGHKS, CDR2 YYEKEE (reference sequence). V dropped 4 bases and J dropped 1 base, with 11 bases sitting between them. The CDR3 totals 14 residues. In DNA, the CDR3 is TGTGCCAGCAGCCCAGGGGTCCTCCAAGAGACCCAGTACTTC. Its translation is CASSPGVLQETQYF.

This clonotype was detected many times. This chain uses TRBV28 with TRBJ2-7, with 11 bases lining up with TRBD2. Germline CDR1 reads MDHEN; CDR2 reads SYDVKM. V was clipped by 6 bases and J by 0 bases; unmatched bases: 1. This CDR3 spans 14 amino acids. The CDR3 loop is CASRLAGDSYEQYF. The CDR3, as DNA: TGTGCCAGCAGACTAGCGGGAGACTCCTACGAGCAGTACTTC.

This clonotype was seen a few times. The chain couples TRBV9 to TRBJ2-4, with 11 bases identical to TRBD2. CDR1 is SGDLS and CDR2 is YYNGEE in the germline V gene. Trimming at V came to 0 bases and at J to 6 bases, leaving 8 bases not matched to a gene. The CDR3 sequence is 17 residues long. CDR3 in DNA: TGTGCCAGCAGCGTAGGACCGGGACTAGCGGACCTAAACATTCAGTACTTC. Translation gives CASSVGPGLADLNIQYF.